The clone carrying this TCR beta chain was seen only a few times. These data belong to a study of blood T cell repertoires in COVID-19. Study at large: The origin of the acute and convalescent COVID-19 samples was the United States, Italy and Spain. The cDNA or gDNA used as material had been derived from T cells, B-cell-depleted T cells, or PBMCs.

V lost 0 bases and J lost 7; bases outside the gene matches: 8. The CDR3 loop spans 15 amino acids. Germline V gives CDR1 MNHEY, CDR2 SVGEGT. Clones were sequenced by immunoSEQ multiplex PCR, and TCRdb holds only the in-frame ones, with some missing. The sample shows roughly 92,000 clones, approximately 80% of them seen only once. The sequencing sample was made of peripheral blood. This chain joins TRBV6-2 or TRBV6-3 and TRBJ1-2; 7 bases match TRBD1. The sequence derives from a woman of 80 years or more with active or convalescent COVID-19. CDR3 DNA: TGTGCCAGCAGTTACTCGCCCCAGGGGGGTAGTGGCTACACCTTC. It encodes CASSYSPQGGSGYTF.